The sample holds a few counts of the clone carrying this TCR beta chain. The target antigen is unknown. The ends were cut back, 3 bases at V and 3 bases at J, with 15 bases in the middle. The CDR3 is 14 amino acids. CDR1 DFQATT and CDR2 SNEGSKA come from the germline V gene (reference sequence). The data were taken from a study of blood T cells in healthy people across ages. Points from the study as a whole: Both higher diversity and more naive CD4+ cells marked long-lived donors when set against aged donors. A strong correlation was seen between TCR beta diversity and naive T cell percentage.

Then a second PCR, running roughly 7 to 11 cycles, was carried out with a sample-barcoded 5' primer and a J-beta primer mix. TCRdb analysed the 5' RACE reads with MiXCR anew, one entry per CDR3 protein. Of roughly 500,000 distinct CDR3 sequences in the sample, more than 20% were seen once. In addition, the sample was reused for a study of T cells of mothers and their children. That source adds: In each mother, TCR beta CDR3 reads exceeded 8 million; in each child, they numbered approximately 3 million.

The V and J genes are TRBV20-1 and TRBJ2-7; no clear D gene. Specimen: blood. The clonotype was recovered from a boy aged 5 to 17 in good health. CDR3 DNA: TGCAGTGCTAGGTTCCTCCTACCCGACTACGAGCAGTACTTC. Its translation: CSARFLLPDYEQYF.